This TCR beta chain is drawn from a study of blood T cell repertoires in COVID-19. Turning to the study itself: COVID-19 samples collected from the United States, Italy and Spain covered acute and convalescent phases.

This clone was found once. As processed by the authors: Reference gene primers were amplified, and this amplification served to estimate nucleated cell counts. Assay used: immunoSEQ multiplex PCR; TCRdb lists only in-frame clones, some missing. Clonal size and the V and J genes are those of that table, whereas D and trimming came from the DNA. The table lists around 300,000 clones, 90% of them singletons. The CDR3 sequence is 13 residues long. With 3 bases removed from V and 3 bases from J, the gap between germline ends came to 8 bases. Germline CDR1 reads MDHEN; CDR2 reads SYDVKM. The genes are TRBV28 and TRBJ1-1, with unresolved D. This clonotype originated in a woman aged 30 to 39 with COVID-19, enrolled during active disease. Sequencing was carried out using peripheral blood. In DNA, the CDR3 is TGTGCCAGCAGTTTCAGGTTTCACACTGAAGCTTTCTTT. Translation: CASSFRFHTEAFF.